This TCR beta chain was recovered during a study of identical twins. Study-level points and caveats: In zero-insertion analyses, partial confounding could arise from invariant MAIT and iNKT cells.

All donors were healthy, and all were Caucasian. The CDR3 is made up of 11 amino acids. With V trimmed by 5 bases and J by 11 bases, 8 bases remained unmatched. Looked up from germline, CDR1 is DFQATT and CDR2 is SNEGSKA (reference sequence). A template switching step contributed a universal primer site, while unique molecular identifiers were present in the cDNA. TCRdb recomputed calls from the 5' RACE reads with MiXCR, one row per CDR3 protein. The repertoire holds about 890,000 distinct CDR3 sequences, with 12% as singletons. This clonotype came up a few times. Its antigen is as yet unknown. This same sample was also part of a study on yellow fever vaccine responses in identical twins.

Sequences were obtained from PBMCs. This TCR derives from a woman aged 18 to 35 in good health. The chain joins TRBV20-1 to TRBJ1-1; 7 bases match TRBD1. The CDR3 region is CSAPDRAGAFF. CDR3 bases: TGCAGTGCTCCCGACAGGGCGGGGGCTTTCTTT.